The source of this TCR beta chain is a study of monozygotic twins with cystic fibrosis. The table came from immunoSEQ multiplex PCR; TCRdb's copy has only in-frame clones and leaves some out. The sample consists of 20,000 to 30,000 clones, about nine tenths of them appearing once. As for this clone: Its antigen is not identified.

Whole-study results and caveats: In 13 of 16 pairs, V gene usage was closest to the co-twin's. Age, concordance and disease severity did not associate with shared CDR3 numbers. Nucleotide-identical clonotype sharing was significantly higher within monozygotic CF twin pairs than between unrelated CF individuals.

The CDR3 sequence is 15 residues long. V was trimmed by 6 bases and J by 4 bases, leaving 18 bases between them. Germline CDR1 reads SGHDN; CDR2 reads FVKESK. This chain links TRBV14 with TRBJ2-5, with a possible D match to TRBD2 (7 bases). Sequencing was done on a sample of blood. The receptor comes from a girl aged 2 to 9 with cystic fibrosis. The CDR3 spells CASRPSGGQRETQYF. As DNA, the CDR3 is TGTGCCAGCAGACCCTCCGGGGGGCAAAGAGAGACCCAGTACTTC.